This T cell receptor (beta chain) was recovered during a study of pediatric ulcerative colitis. Sequenced by immunoSEQ multiplex PCR; TCRdb stores in-frame clones only, minus some. The repertoire consists of about 64,000 clones, with 86% occurring once and the leading ten covering roughly 3.8%. The ends lost 4 bases at V and 4 bases at J; junction bases unmatched: 7. The CDR3 extends over 16 amino acids. The V gene's germline CDR1 is KGHSH and CDR2 LQKENI. The origin of this receptor is a boy aged 5-17 years with severe ulcerative colitis. Sample: blood. The chain carries TRBV18 and TRBJ2-1; TRBD2 matches at 10 bases. In nucleotides, the CDR3 is TGTGCCAGCTCACTTATAGCGGGAGGCGGTTACAATGAGCAGTTCTTC. Amino acids: CASSLIAGGGYNEQFF.